The rows below give T cell receptor beta chains drawn from one sample of a study of T cell responses to AZD1222 COVID-19 vaccine. Clones were read by immunoSEQ multiplex PCR, and TCRdb kept only the in-frame ones, dropping some. The table has 100,000 to 150,000 clones, about nine tenths seen once. The sample here was peripheral blood, taken 28 days after the second AZD1222 dose. These receptors were obtained from an adult who received the AZD1222 COVID-19 vaccine. CDR3s include the opening cysteine and the closing phenylalanine or tryptophan. Fields, in order: CDR3 DNA, CDR3 protein, D gene, V gene, clone size, J gene. A D gene is named only where the DNA matches it firmly. Size is stated for part of the rows, as once, few or many counts, or as a class when the clone is expanded.

TGTGCCAGCAGCCAAGGAGGGAATTCACCCCTCCACTTT CASSQGGNSPLHF - TRBV3-1/TRBV3-2 - TRBJ1-6
TGTGCCAGCAGTGTGGACCCGGACACTGAAGCTTTCTTT CASSVDPDTEAFF - TRBV6-6 - TRBJ1-1
TGTGCCAGCAGCCAGGCCGGACAGGGGGCAGATACGCAGTATTTT CASSQAGQGADTQYF TRBD1 TRBV4-2 - TRBJ2-3
TGTGCCAGCAGCTTATTAGGGGTAACGGCAGATACGCAGTATTTT CASSLLGVTADTQYF - TRBV7-9 - TRBJ2-3
TGTGCCATCAGTCCCCCCCCATTTTACAGGGAGAGCTCCTATAATTCACCCCTCCACTTT CAISPPPFYRESSYNSPLHF - TRBV27 - TRBJ1-6
TGTGCCAGCAGCGTAGAGAATCAAGGGGTTGTCGCTGGAAACACCATATATTTT CASSVENQGVVAGNTIYF - TRBV9 - TRBJ1-3
TGTGCCAGCTCAGAAGGGACAGCCTATATGAACACTGAAGCTTTCTTT CASSEGTAYMNTEAFF TRBD1 TRBV18 - TRBJ1-1
TGTGCCAGCAGTCCCCGGATTGATCAGCCCCAGCATTTT CASSPRIDQPQHF - TRBV27 - TRBJ1-5
TGTGCCAGCAGTTTATGGTTTAGAGACACTGAAGCTTTCTTT CASSLWFRDTEAFF - TRBV27 - TRBJ1-1
TGCGCCAGTTACAGGGACTCCTACGAGCAGTACTTC CASYRDSYEQYF - TRBV10-1 few TRBJ2-7
TGTGCCAGCTCACCATCAGGGACAGGGTTCCGGCCCCAGCATTTT CASSPSGTGFRPQHF TRBD1 TRBV18 - TRBJ1-5
TGTGCCAGCAGCCAAACGTTGGTGATAAGCTCTGGAAACACCATATATTTT CASSQTLVISSGNTIYF - TRBV7-6 - TRBJ1-3
TGTGCCAGCTCACCATCAGGGGCGCCTGAAGCTTTCTTT CASSPSGAPEAFF - TRBV18 - TRBJ1-1
TGTGCCAGCAGGATTCAAATCAGAACTTTCTTT CASRIQIRTFF - TRBV12-3/TRBV12-4 - TRBJ1-1
TGTGCCAGCGGACGGACTAGCGGGAGCACAGATACGCAGTATTTT CASGRTSGSTDTQYF TRBD2 TRBV13 - TRBJ2-3
TGTGCCAGTAGTATTTGGGGAGCGGGGCGCTCCTACAATGAGCAGTTCTTC CASSIWGAGRSYNEQFF TRBD2 TRBV19 - TRBJ2-1
TGTGCCTCTACGAAGGGGTCAAATGAAAAACTGTTTTTT CASTKGSNEKLFF - TRBV30 - TRBJ1-4
TGTGCCAGCTCACCACCGAGGGGTCTGTCCTACGAGCAGTACTTC CASSPPRGLSYEQYF - TRBV18 - TRBJ2-7
TGTGCCAGCAGTGCCGACAGGGACTGTATAAGCGGGACCTACGAGCAGTACTTC CASSADRDCISGTYEQYF - TRBV6-4 few TRBJ2-7
TGTGCCAGCAGTCCTCGGGGGGCTTTTTATGGCTACACCTTC CASSPRGAFYGYTF - TRBV28 - TRBJ1-2
TGTGCCAGCAGTTACCTCGGGGGGCGCGGGCAGCCCCAGCATTTT CASSYLGGRGQPQHF - TRBV27 - TRBJ1-5
TGTGCCAGCAGCGTAGCCATACTAGGAGACACAGATACGCAGTATTTT CASSVAILGDTDTQYF - TRBV9 - TRBJ2-3
TGTGCCAGCAGCCGCCATGGAGAGACCCAGTACTTC CASSRHGETQYF - TRBV7-9 - TRBJ2-5
TGTGCCAGCAGCCCCACATACCAAGAGACCCAGTACTTC CASSPTYQETQYF - TRBV3-1/TRBV3-2 - TRBJ2-5
TGCGCCAGCAGCCAAGTCCCAGCCTACGAGCAGTACTTC CASSQVPAYEQYF - TRBV4-3 few TRBJ2-7
TGTGCCAGCAGCTTGGGGGGACTAGCAGACGAGCAGTACTTC CASSLGGLADEQYF TRBD2 TRBV13 - TRBJ2-7
TGTGCCAGCAGCTTAGCGCGGGGGGGCCTCCTTGAGCAGTTCTTC CASSLARGGLLEQFF TRBD2 TRBV7-2 - TRBJ2-1
TGTGCCAGCAGCCAAGAATTCAGGGGAGAGCTTAACTATGGCTACACCTTC CASSQEFRGELNYGYTF - TRBV3-1/TRBV3-2 - TRBJ1-2
TGTGCCAGCAGCTTAGGGGGGGCCCTGGTGGAGCTGTTTTTT CASSLGGALVELFF - TRBV11-3 - TRBJ2-2
TGTGCCAGTCGGCGGAGGGCTAGCGGGACCTCTGGGCAGTACTTC CASRRRASGTSGQYF TRBD2 TRBV6-5 - TRBJ2-7
TGTGCCAGCAGCCAAGAAACCCCCGGGGACGAGCAGTACTTC CASSQETPGDEQYF - TRBV4-2 - TRBJ2-7
TGTGCCACCAGTGGTGGTCCGGGCTGGGAGCAGTTCTTC CATSGGPGWEQFF - TRBV24-1 - TRBJ2-1
TGTGCCAGCAGCCAAGCCGGGACAGAAGTAGATCAGCCCCAGCATTTT CASSQAGTEVDQPQHF TRBD1 TRBV3-1/TRBV3-2 - TRBJ1-5
TGTGCCAGCAGGCGGGACAGTCAAAACATTCAGTACTTC CASRRDSQNIQYF - TRBV12-3/TRBV12-4 - TRBJ2-4
TGTGCCAGCAGCTTGGTGGGAGGCGGGAGGATTTTCTACGAGCAGTACTTC CASSLVGGGRIFYEQYF TRBD2 TRBV5-5 - TRBJ2-7
TGTGCCAGTAGTATACTTCGCGGGTCGTTAGCTGAAGCTTTCTTT CASSILRGSLAEAFF - TRBV19 - TRBJ1-1
TGTGCCAGCAGTTCCGGGAGGGGAGACTATGGCTACACCTTC CASSSGRGDYGYTF - TRBV28 - TRBJ1-2
TGTGCCAGTAGTTCCTACGCGACAGGGGCGGAAAAACTGTTTTTT CASSSYATGAEKLFF TRBD1 TRBV19 - TRBJ1-4
TGTGCCAGCAGTGAGGGGGCTGATTCACCCCTCCACTTT CASSEGADSPLHF - TRBV6-1 - TRBJ1-6
TGTGCCAGCAGCAACAGACAGGGTGGAACCGGGGAGCTGTTTTTT CASSNRQGGTGELFF TRBD1 TRBV5-8 - TRBJ2-2
TGTGCCAGCAGACCCCCGGGACTACATTACGAGCAGTACTTC CASRPPGLHYEQYF TRBD2 TRBV28 - TRBJ2-7
TGTGCCAGCAGTCGAAGCAGAGGGAGAGTCGACTCTGGAAACACCATATATTTT CASSRSRGRVDSGNTIYF - TRBV6-6 once TRBJ1-3
TGTGCCAGCTCACCACCAGACGGGGCAGGCGGCTACACCTTC CASSPPDGAGGYTF - TRBV18 - TRBJ1-2
TGTGCCAGCAGCGTAGGGGGGACAGGGATCTACGAGCAGTACTTC CASSVGGTGIYEQYF TRBD1 TRBV9 - TRBJ2-7
TGTGCCAGCAGCCGGGACAGTAATCAGCCCCAGCATTTT CASSRDSNQPQHF TRBD1 TRBV5-8 - TRBJ1-5
TGTGCCAGCTCCCCGGGACTCTATAATTCACCCCTCCACTTT CASSPGLYNSPLHF - TRBV7-9 - TRBJ1-6
TGTGCCAGCAGCTTGGAAGGAAGGCGACTAGTAAAGACCCAGTACTTC CASSLEGRRLVKTQYF - TRBV5-4 - TRBJ2-5
TGTGCCAGCAGCTTATCACGCGGCGGGAATCGGAATCAGCCCCAGCATTTT CASSLSRGGNRNQPQHF - TRBV11-2 - TRBJ1-5
TGTGCCAGCAAGAAACAGGGCCCCTCCGCTGAAGCTTTCTTT CASKKQGPSAEAFF - TRBV6-5 - TRBJ1-1
TGTGCCAGCAGCTTGCCTGGCTATGGCTACACCTTC CASSLPGYGYTF - TRBV9 - TRBJ1-2
TGTGCCAGCAGCTTAGCGGTGGGCGTCGGAGGGGAGACCCAGTACTTC CASSLAVGVGGETQYF - TRBV7-2 once TRBJ2-5
TGTGCCAGCAGCTTGGGTGCAGCGGGCGACACAGATACGCAGTATTTT CASSLGAAGDTDTQYF - TRBV5-6 - TRBJ2-3
TGTGCCAGCAGCTTAGTTCCAGGGGGAAACACTGAAGCTTTCTTT CASSLVPGGNTEAFF TRBD1 TRBV7-9 once TRBJ1-1